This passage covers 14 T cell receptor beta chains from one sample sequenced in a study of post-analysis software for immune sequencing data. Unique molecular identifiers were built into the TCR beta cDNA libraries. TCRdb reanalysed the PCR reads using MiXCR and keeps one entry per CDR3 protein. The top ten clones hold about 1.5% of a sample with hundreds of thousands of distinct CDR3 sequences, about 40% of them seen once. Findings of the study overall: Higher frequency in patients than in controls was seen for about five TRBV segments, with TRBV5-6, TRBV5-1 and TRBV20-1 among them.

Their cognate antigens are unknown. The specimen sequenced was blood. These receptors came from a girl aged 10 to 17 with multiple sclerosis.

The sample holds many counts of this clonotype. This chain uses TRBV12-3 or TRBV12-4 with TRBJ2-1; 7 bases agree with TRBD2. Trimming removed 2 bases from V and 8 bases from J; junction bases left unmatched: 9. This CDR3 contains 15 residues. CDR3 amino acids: CASSLLSGKLYEQFF. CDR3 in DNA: TGTGCCAGCAGTTTACTGAGCGGGAAACTCTATGAGCAGTTCTTC.

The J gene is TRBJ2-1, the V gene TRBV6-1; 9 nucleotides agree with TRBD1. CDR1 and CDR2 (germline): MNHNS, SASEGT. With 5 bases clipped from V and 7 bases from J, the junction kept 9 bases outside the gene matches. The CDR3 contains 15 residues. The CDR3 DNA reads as TGTGCCAGCAGTCGTTTCGGGACAGGGTTAAATGAGCAGTTCTTC. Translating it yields CASSRFGTGLNEQFF.

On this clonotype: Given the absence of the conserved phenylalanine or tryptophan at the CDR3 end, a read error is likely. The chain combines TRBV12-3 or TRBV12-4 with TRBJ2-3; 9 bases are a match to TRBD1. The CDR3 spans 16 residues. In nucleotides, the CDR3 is TGTGCCAGCAGCCTTGGGACAGGGATTGGCACAGATGCGCAGTATTCT. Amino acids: CASSLGTGIGTDAQYS.

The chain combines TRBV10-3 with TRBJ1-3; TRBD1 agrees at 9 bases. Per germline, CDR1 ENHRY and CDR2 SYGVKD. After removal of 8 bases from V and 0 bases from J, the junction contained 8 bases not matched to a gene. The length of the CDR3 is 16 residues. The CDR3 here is CAISRTGEGSGNTIYF. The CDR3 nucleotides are TGTGCCATCTCCAGGACAGGGGAAGGCTCTGGAAACACCATATATTTT.

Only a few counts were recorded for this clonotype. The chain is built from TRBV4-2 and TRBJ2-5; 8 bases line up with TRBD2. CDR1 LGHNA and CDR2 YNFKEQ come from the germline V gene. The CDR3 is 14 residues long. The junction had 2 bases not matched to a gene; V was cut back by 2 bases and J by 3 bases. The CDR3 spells CASSQLAGKETQYF. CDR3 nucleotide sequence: TGTGCCAGCAGCCAATTAGCGGGGAAAGAGACCCAGTACTTC.

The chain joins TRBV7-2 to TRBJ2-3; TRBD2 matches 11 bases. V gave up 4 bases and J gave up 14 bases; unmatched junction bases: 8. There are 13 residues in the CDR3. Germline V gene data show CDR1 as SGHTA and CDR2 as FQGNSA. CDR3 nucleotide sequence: TGTGCCAGCAGCTGGAGTAGCGGGGGGGGCTGGTATTTT. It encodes CASSWSSGGGWYF.

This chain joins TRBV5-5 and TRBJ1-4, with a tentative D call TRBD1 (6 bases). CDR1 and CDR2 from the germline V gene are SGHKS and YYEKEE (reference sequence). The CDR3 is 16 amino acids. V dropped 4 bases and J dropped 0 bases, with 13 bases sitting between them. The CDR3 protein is CASSLGGGSTNEKLFF. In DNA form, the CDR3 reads TGTGCCAGCAGCCTTGGAGGGGGTTCAACTAATGAAAAACTGTTTTTT.

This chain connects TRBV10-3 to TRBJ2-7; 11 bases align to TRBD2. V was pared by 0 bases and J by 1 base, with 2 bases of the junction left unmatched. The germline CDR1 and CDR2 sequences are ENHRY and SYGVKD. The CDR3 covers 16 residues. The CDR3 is CAISESSSGRSYEQYF. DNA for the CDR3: TGTGCCATCAGTGAGTCGTCTAGCGGGAGGTCCTACGAGCAGTACTTC.

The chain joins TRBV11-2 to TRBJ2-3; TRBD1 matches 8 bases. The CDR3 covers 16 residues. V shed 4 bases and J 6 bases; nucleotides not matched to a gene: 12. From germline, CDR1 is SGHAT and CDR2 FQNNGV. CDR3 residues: CASSSRGPSGPDTQYF. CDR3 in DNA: TGTGCCAGCAGCTCCAGGGGGCCCTCGGGGCCGGATACGCAGTATTTT.

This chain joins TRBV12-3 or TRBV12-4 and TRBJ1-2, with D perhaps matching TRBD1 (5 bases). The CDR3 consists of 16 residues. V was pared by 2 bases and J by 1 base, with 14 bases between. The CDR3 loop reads CASSLKGREDNYGYTF. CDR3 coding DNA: TGTGCCAGCAGTTTAAAGGGACGGGAAGATAACTATGGCTACACCTTC.

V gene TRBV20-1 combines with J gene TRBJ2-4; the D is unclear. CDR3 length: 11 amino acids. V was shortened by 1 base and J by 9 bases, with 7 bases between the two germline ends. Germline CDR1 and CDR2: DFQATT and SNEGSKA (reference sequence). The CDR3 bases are TGCAGTGCTAGAGTTCCCAGCATTCAGTACTTC. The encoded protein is CSARVPSIQYF.

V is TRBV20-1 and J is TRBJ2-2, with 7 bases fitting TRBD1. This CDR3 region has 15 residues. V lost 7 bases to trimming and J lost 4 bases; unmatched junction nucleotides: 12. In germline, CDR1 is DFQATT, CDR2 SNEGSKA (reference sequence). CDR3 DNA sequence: TGCAGTGGCCTCCGGGACCCAGGGGGCACCGGGGAGCTGTTTTTT. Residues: CSGLRDPGGTGELFF.

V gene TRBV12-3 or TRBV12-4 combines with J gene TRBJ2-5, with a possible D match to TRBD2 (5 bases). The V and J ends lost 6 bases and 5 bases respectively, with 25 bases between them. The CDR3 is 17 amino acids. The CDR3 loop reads CASRAPHRTSLRETQYF. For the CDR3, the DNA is TGTGCCAGCAGAGCCCCCCACCGGACTTCACTCAGGGAGACCCAGTACTTC.

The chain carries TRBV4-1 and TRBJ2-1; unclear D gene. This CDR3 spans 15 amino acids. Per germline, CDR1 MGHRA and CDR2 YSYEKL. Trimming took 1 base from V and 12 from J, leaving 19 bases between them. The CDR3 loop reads CASSQVGKDRDGQFF. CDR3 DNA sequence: TGCGCCAGCAGCCAAGTAGGAAAGGACCGAGATGGGCAGTTCTTC.